Detailed here is one TCR beta chain. Categorization into cohorts depended on clinical history that participants reported. Resolution of symptoms, clearance, or two negative PCRs was present in recovered Cohort 3 donors. These data originate in a study of blood T cell repertoires in COVID-19. About the study: Samples came from the United States, Italy and Spain, spanning acute and convalescent COVID-19. The analysed material was cDNA or gDNA that came from T cells, B-cell-depleted T cells, or PBMCs.

Germline CDR1 and CDR2: SGHNT and YYREEE (reference sequence). The CDR3 loop spans 15 amino acids. Trimming took off 2 bases at V and 5 bases at J, with 16 bases between the two ends. Only in-frame clones appear in the TCRdb table, and some are missing; sequencing was by immunoSEQ multiplex PCR. The sample shows 250,000 to 350,000 clones, roughly 87% of them seen only once. V and J are TRBV5-4 and TRBJ2-5, with a possible D match to TRBD1 (5 bases). The sequenced material came from PBMCs or T cells enriched from blood (not recorded which). This clonotype was obtained from a woman in her forties who had recovered from COVID-19. The CDR3 region has the DNA TGTGCCAGCAGCTTAATGACAGACTCAAGGGAGACCCAGTACTTC. Translating gives CASSLMTDSRETQYF.